A single sample gave rise to the 17 T cell receptor beta chains below, sequenced in a study of shared clonotypes between healthy human individuals. CD45RO-negative cells were positively selected for CCR7, leaving out terminally differentiated effector memory CD45RA+ cells. TCRdb keeps only in-frame clones here, not all; method: immunoSEQ multiplex PCR. The table includes some 740,000 clones, roughly 92% detected once. What was sequenced was naive CD8+ T cells sorted from blood. The receptors derive from a man in his thirties or forties in good health.

The chain links TRBV2 to TRBJ1-5; 7 bases match TRBD1. This CDR3 is 15 amino acids long. Trimming cost V 3 bases and J 4 bases; bases outside gene matches: 6. Germline CDR1 SNHLY, CDR2 FYNNEI. The chain's CDR3 is CASSDDRVGNQPQHF. The CDR3 bases are TGTGCCAGCAGTGATGACAGGGTGGGAAATCAGCCCCAGCATTTT.

This chain connects TRBV28 to TRBJ2-3, with 8 bases aligning to TRBD2. The CDR3 is 15 amino acids. V trimming: 5 bases; J trimming: 2 bases; junction bases outside the gene matches: 6. Per germline, CDR1 MDHEN and CDR2 SYDVKM. The CDR3 here is CASSLREGSTDTQYF. CDR3 nucleotide sequence: TGTGCCAGCAGTCTCCGGGAGGGGTCCACAGATACGCAGTATTTT.

The CDR3 DNA reads TGTGCCAGCAGCTTTTTAGGCTCTGGGGCCAACGTCCTGACTTTC. This sequence encodes CASSFLGSGANVLTF. This chain joins TRBV7-2 and TRBJ2-6; D is uncertain. V dropped 3 bases and J dropped 0 bases, with 6 bases sitting between them. CDR1 and CDR2 (germline): SGHTA, FQGNSA. This CDR3 comprises 15 residues.

The chain couples TRBV7-9 to TRBJ2-7, with 8 bases aligning to TRBD1. Germline V gives CDR1 SEHNR, CDR2 FQNEAQ (reference sequence). J was trimmed by 3 bases and V by 4 bases; bases with no gene match: 8. The CDR3 runs 15 residues. CDR3 bases: TGTGCCAGCAGCTCGCTGGACAGGGATTACTACGAGCAGTACTTC. Translated, it gives CASSSLDRDYYEQYF.

This clone appeared a single time. The chain carries TRBV11-2 and TRBJ2-1; D is possibly TRBD2 (6 bases). Deletions cut 1 base from V and 9 bases from J, with 13 bases between. The CDR3 has 14 amino acids. Germline CDR1 is SGHAT and CDR2 is FQNNGV. CDR3 nucleotides: TGTGCCAGCAGCTTAGCGCTAGCGCGGTTTGAGCAGTTCTTC. This encodes CASSLALARFEQFF.

The sample holds one count of this clone. The genes are TRBV7-8 and TRBJ2-1, with D possibly matching TRBD2 (5 bases). The V end lost 3 bases, the J end lost 6 bases, and 6 bases lay between the germline ends. The CDR3 extends over 12 amino acids. The germline V gene encodes CDR1 SGHVS and CDR2 FQNEAQ. CDR3: CASSFEGNEQFF. The CDR3 DNA follows: TGTGCCAGCAGCTTCGAGGGCAATGAGCAGTTCTTC.

The chain combines TRBV9 with TRBJ2-1; 10 bases are a match to TRBD2. The CDR3 sequence is 14 residues long. The V gene's germline CDR1 is SGDLS and CDR2 YYNGEE. V shed 4 bases and J 9 bases; nucleotides not matched to a gene: 7. The CDR3: CASSPGTSVGEQFF. CDR3 sequence (DNA): TGTGCCAGCAGCCCAGGGACTAGCGTAGGTGAGCAGTTCTTC. Complete variable domain (other parts from reference TRBV9 and TRBJ2-1): DSGVTQTPKHLITATGQRVTLRCSPRSGDLSVYWYQQSLDQGLQFLIQYYNGEERAKGNILERFSAQQFPDLHSELNLSSLELGDSALYFCASSPGTSVGEQFFGPGTRLTVL.

The chain couples TRBV7-9 to TRBJ1-2; 7 bases map to TRBD1. The CDR3 is 17 residues long. Trimming at V came to 0 bases and at J to 1 base, leaving 8 bases not matched to a gene. In germline, CDR1 is SEHNR, CDR2 FQNEAQ (reference sequence). CDR3 region: CASSLAGTEGINYGYTF. In DNA, the CDR3 is TGTGCCAGCAGCTTAGCCGGGACAGAGGGAATTAACTATGGCTACACCTTC.

The DNA for the CDR3 is TGTGCCAGCAGCCTACTTACAGGGTGGAACACTGAAGCTTTCTTT. As protein: CASSLLTGWNTEAFF. V gene TRBV11-2 combines with J gene TRBJ1-1; TRBD1 might be the D (6 bases). Trimming removed 5 bases at V and 1 base at J, with 14 bases between. The CDR3 sequence is 15 residues long. Germline V gives CDR1 SGHAT, CDR2 FQNNGV.

V is TRBV2 and J is TRBJ1-2; no clear D gene. Trimming removed 6 bases from V and 3 bases from J, with 14 bases in between. The CDR3 loop spans 14 amino acids. Germline loops: CDR1 SNHLY, CDR2 FYNNEI. The CDR3 is CASSQTVLYYGYTF. CDR3 bases: TGTGCCAGCAGCCAGACGGTACTATACTATGGCTACACCTTC.

CDR3 nucleotide sequence: TGTGCCAGCAGCCCGACTAGCGGGACCTTGGGGGGTGAGCAGTTCTTC. It yields the protein CASSPTSGTLGGEQFF. V is TRBV7-6 and J is TRBJ2-1, with 11 bases lining up with TRBD2. The CDR3 is 16 residues long. V gave up 5 bases and J gave up 9 bases; unmatched junction bases: 12. Germline CDR1 SGHVS, CDR2 FNYEAQ. Using reference TRBV7-6 and TRBJ2-1 for the parts outside the CDR3, the full variable domain is GAGVSQSPRYKVTKRGQDVALRCDPISGHVSLYWYRQALGQGPEFLTYFNYEAQQDKSGLPNDRFSAERPEGSISTLTIQRTEQRDSAMYRCASSPTSGTLGGEQFFGPGTRLTVL.

This chain uses TRBV13 with TRBJ2-1, with 10 bases aligning to TRBD1. The CDR3 length is 15 residues. Unmatched junction bases numbered 6, after V lost 5 bases and J lost 5 bases. Per the germline V gene, CDR1 is PRHDT and CDR2 is FYEKMQ (reference sequence). The CDR3 DNA reads TGTGCCAGCAGCACCCGGGACAGGGGCGACAATGAGCAGTTCTTC. This encodes CASSTRDRGDNEQFF.

J is TRBJ2-2 and V is TRBV27, with D uncertain. This CDR3 is 14 amino acids long. Trimming left V 1 base short and J 5 bases short, with 8 bases between. The V gene's germline CDR1 is MNHEY and CDR2 SMNVEV (reference sequence). DNA for the CDR3: TGTGCCAGCAGTTTATTAGGACCAACCGGGGAGCTGTTTTTT. It codes for CASSLLGPTGELFF.

The J gene is TRBJ2-7, the V gene TRBV28; D ambiguous. With 2 bases removed from V and 2 bases from J, the gap between germline ends came to 19 bases. CDR3 length: 17 amino acids. CDR1 is MDHEN, CDR2 SYDVKM, per germline. DNA of the CDR3: TGTGCCAGCAGTTTACCTCAGTTTTTGGGGTCCCCCTACGAGCAGTACTTC. Translated: CASSLPQFLGSPYEQYF.

The rearrangement joins TRBV4-1 to TRBJ1-1; tentative D call: TRBD1 (5 bases). The germline V gene has CDR1 MGHRA and CDR2 YSYEKL. V was cut by 1 base and J by 2 bases, with 14 bases left in between. CDR3 size: 16 residues. The CDR3: CASSQVPGRENTEAFF. DNA of the CDR3: TGCGCCAGCAGCCAAGTTCCGGGGCGGGAAAACACTGAAGCTTTCTTT.

This CDR3 reads CASSPPPAYEQYF. The CDR3 region has the DNA TGTGCCAGCAGCCCCCCACCGGCCTACGAGCAGTACTTC. J is TRBJ2-7 and V is TRBV7-9; D ambiguous. CDR3 length equals 13 residues. From germline, CDR1 is SEHNR and CDR2 FQNEAQ (reference sequence). V gave up 5 bases and J gave up 2 bases, with 10 bases separating them.

The chain links TRBV5-1 to TRBJ2-1; TRBD2 aligns across 12 bases. V shed 1 base and J 5 bases; nucleotides not matched to a gene: 10. This CDR3 has 18 residues. Germline assignment: CDR1 SGHRS and CDR2 YFSETQ. CDR3 coding DNA: TGCGCCAGCAGCTTGAGGACTAGCGGGAATCTCGTCCACAATGAGCAGTTCTTC. This translates into CASSLRTSGNLVHNEQFF.